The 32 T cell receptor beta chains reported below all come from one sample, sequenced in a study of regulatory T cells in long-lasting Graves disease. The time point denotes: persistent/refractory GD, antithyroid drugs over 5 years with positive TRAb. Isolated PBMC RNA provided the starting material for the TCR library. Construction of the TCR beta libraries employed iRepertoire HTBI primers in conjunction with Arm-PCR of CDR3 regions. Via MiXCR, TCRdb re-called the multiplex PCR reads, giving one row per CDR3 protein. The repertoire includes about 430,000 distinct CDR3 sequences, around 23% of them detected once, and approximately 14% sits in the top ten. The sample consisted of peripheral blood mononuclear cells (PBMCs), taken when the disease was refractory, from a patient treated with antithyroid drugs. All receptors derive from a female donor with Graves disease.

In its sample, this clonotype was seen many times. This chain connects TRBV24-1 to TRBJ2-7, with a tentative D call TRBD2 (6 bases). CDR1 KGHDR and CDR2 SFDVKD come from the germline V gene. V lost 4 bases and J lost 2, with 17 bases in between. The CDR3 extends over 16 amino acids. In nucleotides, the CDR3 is TGTGCCACCAGTGACAGCTCGACTAGGAATCCCTACGAGCAGTACTTC. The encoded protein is CATSDSSTRNPYEQYF.

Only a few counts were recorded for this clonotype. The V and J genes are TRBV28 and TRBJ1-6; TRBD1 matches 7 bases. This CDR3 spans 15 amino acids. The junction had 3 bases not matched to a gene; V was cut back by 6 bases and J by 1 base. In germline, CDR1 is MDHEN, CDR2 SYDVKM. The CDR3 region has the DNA TGTGCCAGCAGGGGGGACAGTTCCTATAATTCACCCCTCCACTTT. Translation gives CASRGDSSYNSPLHF. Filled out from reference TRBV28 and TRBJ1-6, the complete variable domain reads DVKVTQSSRYLVKRTGEKVFLECVQDMDHENMFWYRQDPGLGLRLIYFSYDVKMKEKGDIPEGYSVSREKKERFSLILESASTNQTSMYLCASRGDSSYNSPLHFGNGTRLTVT.

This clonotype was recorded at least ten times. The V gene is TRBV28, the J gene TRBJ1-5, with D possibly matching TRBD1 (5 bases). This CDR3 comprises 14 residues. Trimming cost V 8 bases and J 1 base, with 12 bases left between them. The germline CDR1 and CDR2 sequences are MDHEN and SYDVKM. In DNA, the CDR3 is TGTGCCAGCCATTGGAGACAGAGCAATCAGCCCCAGCATTTT. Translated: CASHWRQSNQPQHF.

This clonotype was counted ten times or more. The CDR3 nucleotides are TGTGCCAGCAGCAACTACAGGGGGTACGAGCAGTACTTC. Translated, it gives CASSNYRGYEQYF. The chain links TRBV11-2 to TRBJ2-7; TRBD1 matches at 8 bases. Germline values: CDR1 SGHAT, CDR2 FQNNGV. The trim removed 5 bases at V and 4 bases at J, leaving 4 bases unmatched. This CDR3 has 13 amino acids.

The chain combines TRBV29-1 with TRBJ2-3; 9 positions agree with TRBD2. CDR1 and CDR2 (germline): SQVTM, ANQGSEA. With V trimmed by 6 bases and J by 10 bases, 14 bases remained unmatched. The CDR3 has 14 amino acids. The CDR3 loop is CSVNGLGEREAQYF. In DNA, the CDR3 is TGCAGCGTCAATGGTCTAGGCGAGCGGGAGGCGCAGTATTTT.

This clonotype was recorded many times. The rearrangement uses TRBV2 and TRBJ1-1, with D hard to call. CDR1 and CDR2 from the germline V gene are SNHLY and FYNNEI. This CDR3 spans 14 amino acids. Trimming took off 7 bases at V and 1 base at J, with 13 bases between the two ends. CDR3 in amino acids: CASTLRAGNTEAFF. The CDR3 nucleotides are TGTGCCAGCACCCTGAGGGCGGGGAACACTGAAGCTTTCTTT.

CDR3 nucleotides: TGTGCCAGCAGCCAAGATATAGGGCCGAGCTCCTACAATGAGCAGTTCTTC. Translated, it gives CASSQDIGPSSYNEQFF. The chain is built from TRBV28 and TRBJ2-1; no definite D call. The CDR3 is made up of 17 amino acids. Trimming shortened V by 6 bases and J by 0 bases, and 18 bases separated the two germline ends. Germline assignment: CDR1 MDHEN and CDR2 SYDVKM.

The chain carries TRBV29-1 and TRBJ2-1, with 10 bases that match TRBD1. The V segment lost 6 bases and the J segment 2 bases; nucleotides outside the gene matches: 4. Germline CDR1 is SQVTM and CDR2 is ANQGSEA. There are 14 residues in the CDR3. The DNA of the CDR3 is TGCAGCGTACGACAGGGGGCCCCCTACAATGAGCAGTTCTTC. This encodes CSVRQGAPYNEQFF.

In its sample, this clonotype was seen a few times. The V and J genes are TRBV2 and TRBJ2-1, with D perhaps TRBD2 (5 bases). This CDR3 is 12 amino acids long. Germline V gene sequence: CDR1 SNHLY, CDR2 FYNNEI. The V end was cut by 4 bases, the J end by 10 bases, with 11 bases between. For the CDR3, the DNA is TGTGCCAGCAGTGGGGTAGAGCGGGAGCAGTTCTTC. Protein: CASSGVEREQFF.

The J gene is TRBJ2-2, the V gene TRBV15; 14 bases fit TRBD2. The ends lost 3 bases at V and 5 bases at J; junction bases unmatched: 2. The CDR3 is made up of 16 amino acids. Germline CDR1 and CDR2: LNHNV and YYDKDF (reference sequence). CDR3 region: CATSSGTSGSTGELFF. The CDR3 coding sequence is TGTGCCACCAGCAGCGGGACTAGCGGGAGTACCGGGGAGCTGTTTTTT.

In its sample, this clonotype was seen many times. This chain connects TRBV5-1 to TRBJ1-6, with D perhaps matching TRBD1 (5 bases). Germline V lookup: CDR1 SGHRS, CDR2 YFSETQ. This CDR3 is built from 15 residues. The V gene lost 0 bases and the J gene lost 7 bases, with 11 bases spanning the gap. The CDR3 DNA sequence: TGCGCCAGCAGCTTGGATCCAGGGACGAATTCACCCCTCCACTTT. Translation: CASSLDPGTNSPLHF.

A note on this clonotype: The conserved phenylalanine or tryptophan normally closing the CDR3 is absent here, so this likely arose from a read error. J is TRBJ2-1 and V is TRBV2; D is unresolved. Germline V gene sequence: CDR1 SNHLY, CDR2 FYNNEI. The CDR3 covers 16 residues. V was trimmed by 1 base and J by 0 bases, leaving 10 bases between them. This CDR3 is CASSEDALSSYNEQFL. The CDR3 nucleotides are TGTGCCAGCAGTGAAGACGCGCTTAGCTCCTACAATGAGCAGTTCCTC.

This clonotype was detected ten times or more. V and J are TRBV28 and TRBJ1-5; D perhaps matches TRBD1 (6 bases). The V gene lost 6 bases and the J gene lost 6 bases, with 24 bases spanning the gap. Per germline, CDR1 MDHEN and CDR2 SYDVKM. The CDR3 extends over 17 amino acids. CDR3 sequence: CASRGAPQKEISQPQHF. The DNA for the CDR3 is TGTGCCAGCAGGGGGGCACCCCAAAAAGAAATAAGTCAGCCCCAGCATTTT.

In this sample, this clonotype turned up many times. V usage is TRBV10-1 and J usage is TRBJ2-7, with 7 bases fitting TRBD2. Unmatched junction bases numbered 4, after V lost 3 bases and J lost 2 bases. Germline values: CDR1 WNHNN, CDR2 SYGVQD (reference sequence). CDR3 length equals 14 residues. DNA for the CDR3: TGCGCCAGCAGTGATGCGAGCGGGACCTACGAGCAGTACTTC. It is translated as CASSDASGTYEQYF.

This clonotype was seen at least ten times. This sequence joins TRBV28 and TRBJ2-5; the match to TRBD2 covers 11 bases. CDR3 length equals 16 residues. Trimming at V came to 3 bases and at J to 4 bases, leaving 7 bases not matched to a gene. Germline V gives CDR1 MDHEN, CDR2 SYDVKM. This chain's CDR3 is CASSFVGLAVGETQYF. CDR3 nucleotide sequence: TGTGCCAGCAGTTTCGTGGGACTAGCGGTGGGAGAGACCCAGTACTTC.

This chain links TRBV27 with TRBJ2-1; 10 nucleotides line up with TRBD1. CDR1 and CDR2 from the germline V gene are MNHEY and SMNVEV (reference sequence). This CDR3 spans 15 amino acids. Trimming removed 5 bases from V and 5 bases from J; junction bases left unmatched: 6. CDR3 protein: CASSPRQGAHNEQFF. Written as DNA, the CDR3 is TGTGCCAGCAGTCCCCGACAGGGGGCTCACAATGAGCAGTTCTTC.

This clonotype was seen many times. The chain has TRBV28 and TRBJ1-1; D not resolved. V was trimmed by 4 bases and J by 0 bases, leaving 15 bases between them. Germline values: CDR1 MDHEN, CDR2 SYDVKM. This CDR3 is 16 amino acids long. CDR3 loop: CASSSTSHVMNTEAFF. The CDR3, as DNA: TGTGCCAGCAGTTCAACTTCGCACGTGATGAACACTGAAGCTTTCTTT.

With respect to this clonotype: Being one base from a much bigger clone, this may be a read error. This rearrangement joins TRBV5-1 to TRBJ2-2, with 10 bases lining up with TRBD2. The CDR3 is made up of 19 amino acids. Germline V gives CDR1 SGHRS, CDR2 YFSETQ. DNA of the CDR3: TGCGCCGGCAGCCCGCGCGCCCTTCTAGCGGGAGTCGGAAAAGGGGAGCTGTTTTTT. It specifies CAGSPRALLAGVGKGELFF.

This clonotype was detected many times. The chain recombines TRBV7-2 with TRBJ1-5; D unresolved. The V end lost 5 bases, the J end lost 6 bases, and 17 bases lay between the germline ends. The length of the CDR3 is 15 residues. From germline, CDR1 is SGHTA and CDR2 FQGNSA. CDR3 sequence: CASSTVRGNGQPQHF. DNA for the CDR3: TGTGCCAGCAGCACAGTCCGAGGGAACGGTCAGCCCCAGCATTTT.

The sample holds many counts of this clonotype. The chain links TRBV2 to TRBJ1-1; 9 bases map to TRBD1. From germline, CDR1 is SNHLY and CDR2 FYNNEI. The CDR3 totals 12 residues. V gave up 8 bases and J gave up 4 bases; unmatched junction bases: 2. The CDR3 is CASQDRGTEAFF. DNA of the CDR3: TGTGCCAGCCAGGACAGGGGCACTGAAGCTTTCTTT. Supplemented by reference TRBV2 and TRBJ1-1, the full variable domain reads EPEVTQTPSHQVTQMGQEVILRCVPISNHLYFYWYRQILGQKVEFLVSFYNNEISEKSEIFDDQFSVERPDGSNFTLKIRSTKLEDSAMYFCASQDRGTEAFFGQGTRLTVV.

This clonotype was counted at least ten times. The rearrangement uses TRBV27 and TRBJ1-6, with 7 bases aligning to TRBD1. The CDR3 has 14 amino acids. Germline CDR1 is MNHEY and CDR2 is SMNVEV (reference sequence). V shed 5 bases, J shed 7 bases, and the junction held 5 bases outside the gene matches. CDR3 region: CASSRGQRNSPLHF. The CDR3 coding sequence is TGTGCCAGCAGTCGGGGACAGCGGAATTCACCCCTCCACTTT.

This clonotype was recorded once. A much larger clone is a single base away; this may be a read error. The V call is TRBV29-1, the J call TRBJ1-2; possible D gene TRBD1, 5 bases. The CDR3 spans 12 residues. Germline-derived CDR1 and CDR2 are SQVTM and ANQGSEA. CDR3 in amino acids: CGVEDKTYGYTF. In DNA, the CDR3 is TGCGGCGTTGAGGACAAGACATATGGCTACACCTTC.

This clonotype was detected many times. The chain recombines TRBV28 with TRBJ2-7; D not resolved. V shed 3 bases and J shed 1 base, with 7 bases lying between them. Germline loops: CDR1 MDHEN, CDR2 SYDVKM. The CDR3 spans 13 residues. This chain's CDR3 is CASSFVRSYEQYF. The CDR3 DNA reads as TGTGCCAGCAGTTTCGTCCGGTCCTACGAGCAGTACTTC.

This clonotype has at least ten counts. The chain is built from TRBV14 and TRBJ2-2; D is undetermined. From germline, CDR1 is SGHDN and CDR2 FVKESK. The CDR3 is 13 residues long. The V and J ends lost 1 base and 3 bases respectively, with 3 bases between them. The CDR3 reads CASSQVHTGELFF. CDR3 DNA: TGTGCCAGCAGCCAAGTTCACACCGGGGAGCTGTTTTTT.

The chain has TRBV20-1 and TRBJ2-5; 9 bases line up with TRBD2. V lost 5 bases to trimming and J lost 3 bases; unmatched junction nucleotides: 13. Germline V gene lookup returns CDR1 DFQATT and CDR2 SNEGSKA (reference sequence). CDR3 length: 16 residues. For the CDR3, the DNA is TGCAGTGCTGGGACGGCGGGAGGGCCCTCAAAAGAGACCCAGTACTTC. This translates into CSAGTAGGPSKETQYF.

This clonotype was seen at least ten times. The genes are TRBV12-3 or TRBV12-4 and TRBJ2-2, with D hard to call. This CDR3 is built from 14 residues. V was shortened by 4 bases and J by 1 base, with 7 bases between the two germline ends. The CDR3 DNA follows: TGTGCCAGCAGTTCGAGGAGGAACACCGGGGAGCTGTTTTTT. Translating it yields CASSSRRNTGELFF.

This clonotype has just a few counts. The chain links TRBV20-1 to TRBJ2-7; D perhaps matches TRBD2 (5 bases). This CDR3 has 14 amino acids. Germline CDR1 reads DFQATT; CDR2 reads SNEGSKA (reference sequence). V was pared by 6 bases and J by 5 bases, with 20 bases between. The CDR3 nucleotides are TGCAGTGCCGCGCGGACTGAACCTTTAGACGAGCAGTACTTC. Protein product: CSAARTEPLDEQYF.

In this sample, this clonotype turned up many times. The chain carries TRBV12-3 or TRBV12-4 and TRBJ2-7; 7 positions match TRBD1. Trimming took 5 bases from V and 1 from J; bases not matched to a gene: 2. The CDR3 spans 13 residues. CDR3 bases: TGTGCCAGCAGTCCACAGGGGTCCTACGAGCAGTACTTC. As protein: CASSPQGSYEQYF.

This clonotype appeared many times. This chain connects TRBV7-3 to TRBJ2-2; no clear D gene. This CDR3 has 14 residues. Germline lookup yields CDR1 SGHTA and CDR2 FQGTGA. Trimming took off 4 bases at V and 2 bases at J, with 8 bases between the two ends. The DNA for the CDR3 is TGTGCCAGCAGCTCGACACATAACACCGGGGAGCTGTTTTTT. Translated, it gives CASSSTHNTGELFF.

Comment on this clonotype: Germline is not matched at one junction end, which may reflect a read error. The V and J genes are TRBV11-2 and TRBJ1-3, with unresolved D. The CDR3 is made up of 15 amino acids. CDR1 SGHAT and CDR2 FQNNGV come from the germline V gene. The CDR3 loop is CASSLLGSSGNTIHF. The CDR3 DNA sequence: TGTGCCAGCAGCTTACTGGGCAGCTCTGGAAACACCATACATTTT. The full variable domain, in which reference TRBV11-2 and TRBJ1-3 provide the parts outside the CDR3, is EAGVAQSPRYKIIEKRQSVAFWCNPISGHATLYWYQQILGQGPKLLIQFQNNGVVDDSQLPKDRFSAERLKGVDSTLKIQPAKLEDSAVYLCASSLLGSSGNTIHFGEGSWLTVV.

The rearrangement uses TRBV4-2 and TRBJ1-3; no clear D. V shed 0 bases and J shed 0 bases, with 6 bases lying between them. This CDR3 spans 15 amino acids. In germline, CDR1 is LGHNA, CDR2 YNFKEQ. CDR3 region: CASSQERDSGNTIYF. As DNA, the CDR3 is TGTGCCAGCAGCCAAGAAAGGGACTCTGGAAACACCATATATTTT.

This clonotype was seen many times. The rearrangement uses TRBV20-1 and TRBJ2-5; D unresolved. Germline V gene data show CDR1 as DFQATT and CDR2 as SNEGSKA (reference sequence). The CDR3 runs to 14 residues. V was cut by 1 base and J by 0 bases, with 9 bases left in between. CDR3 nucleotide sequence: TGCAGTGCTAGAGCGGAGTTGTACCAAGAGACCCAGTACTTC. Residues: CSARAELYQETQYF.